This T cell receptor beta chain was sequenced in a study of control samples from healthy donors and cancer patients. Using immunoSEQ multiplex PCR, the repertoire was profiled, and TCRdb retains in-frame clones only, with some absent. The sample yields about 120,000 clones, 80% to 90% seen once. This clone was observed once. The germline CDR1 and CDR2 sequences are MNHEY and SVGAGI. Trimming shortened V by 5 bases and J by 2 bases, and 7 bases separated the two germline ends. This CDR3 has 14 amino acids. The source of this sequence is a woman between 50 and 59 years old with colorectal cancer. The chain couples TRBV6-5 to TRBJ2-6, with D unclear. Sequenced material: PBMCs. The CDR3 sequence: CASSPTPGANVLTF. The DNA of the CDR3 is TGTGCCAGCAGTCCCACGCCTGGGGCCAACGTCCTGACTTTC.